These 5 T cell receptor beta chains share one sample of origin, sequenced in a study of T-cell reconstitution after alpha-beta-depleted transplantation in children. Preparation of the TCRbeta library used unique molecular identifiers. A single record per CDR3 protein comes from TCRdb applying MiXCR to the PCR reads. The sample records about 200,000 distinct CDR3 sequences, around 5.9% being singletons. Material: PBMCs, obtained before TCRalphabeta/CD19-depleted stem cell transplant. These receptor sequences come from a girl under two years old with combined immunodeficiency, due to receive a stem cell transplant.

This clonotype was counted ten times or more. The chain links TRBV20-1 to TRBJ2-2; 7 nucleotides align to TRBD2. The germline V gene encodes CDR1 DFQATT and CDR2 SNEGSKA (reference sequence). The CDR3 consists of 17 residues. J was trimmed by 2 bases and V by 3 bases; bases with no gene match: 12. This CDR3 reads CSARGWGGRHNTGELFF. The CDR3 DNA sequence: TGCAGTGCTAGGGGGTGGGGGGGGAGACATAACACCGGGGAGCTGTTTTTT.

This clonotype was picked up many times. CDR3 amino acids: CASSLLSELMNTEAFF. The CDR3 DNA reads as TGTGCCAGCAGTTTACTTTCAGAACTAATGAACACTGAAGCTTTCTTT. The chain carries TRBV12-3 or TRBV12-4 and TRBJ1-1; the D is unclear. The CDR3 extends over 16 amino acids. Trimming shortened V by 2 bases and J by 0 bases, and 13 bases separated the two germline ends.

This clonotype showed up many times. The CDR3 loop is CASSLVETSGYTDTQYF. CDR3 coding DNA: TGTGCCAGCAGCTTAGTCGAGACTAGCGGGTACACAGATACGCAGTATTTT. This chain joins TRBV7-8 and TRBJ2-3; 10 positions match TRBD2. CDR1 and CDR2 from the germline V gene are SGHVS and FQNEAQ. CDR3 length equals 17 residues. J gave up 2 bases and V 1 base, and 6 bases lay outside the gene matches.

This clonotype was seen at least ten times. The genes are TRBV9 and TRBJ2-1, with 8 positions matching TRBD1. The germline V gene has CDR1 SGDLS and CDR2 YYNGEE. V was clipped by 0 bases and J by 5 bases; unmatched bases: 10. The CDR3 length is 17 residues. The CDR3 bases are TGTGCCAGCAGCGTAGGGGGGACAGGTTGGCCTAACAATGAGCAGTTCTTC. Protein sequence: CASSVGGTGWPNNEQFF.

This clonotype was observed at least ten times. The CDR3 loop is CSAEPGGRTSYEQYF. The DNA for the CDR3 is TGCAGTGCGGAGCCGGGGGGTAGGACTTCCTACGAGCAGTACTTC. This chain connects TRBV20-1 to TRBJ2-7; 7 bases line up with TRBD2. Germline lookup yields CDR1 DFQATT and CDR2 SNEGSKA (reference sequence). V shed 6 bases and J 1 base; nucleotides not matched to a gene: 12. The CDR3 length is 15 residues.